What follows are 30 T cell receptor beta chains derived from one specimen sequenced in a study of blood T cell repertoires in COVID-19. Method: immunoSEQ multiplex PCR; TCRdb's copy keeps in-frame clones and lacks some. The sample has some 200,000 clones, 80% to 90% seen once. Sequencing was done on a sample of PBMCs or T cells enriched from blood (not recorded which). Receptors were obtained from a woman in her forties or fifties in a cohort exposed to, infected with or recovered from COVID-19 (not recorded which).

This chain links TRBV5-1 with TRBJ2-7; 10 bases agree with TRBD2. V dropped 4 bases and J dropped 1; count of bases not matched to a gene: 5. Germline loops: CDR1 SGHRS, CDR2 YFSETQ. The CDR3 totals 15 residues. CDR3 sequence (DNA): TGCGCCAGCAGCATACTACTAGCGGGGTCCTACGAGCAGTACTTC. It is translated as CASSILLAGSYEQYF.

The gene calls are TRBV12-3 or TRBV12-4 and TRBJ1-2; weak D call: TRBD1 (5 bases). Deletions cut 3 bases from V and 8 bases from J, with 13 bases between. The CDR3 runs 13 residues. CDR3: CASSFGGGRGYTF. CDR3 bases: TGTGCCAGCAGTTTCGGGGGGGGTAGGGGCTACACCTTC.

This chain links TRBV28 with TRBJ2-7; 7 nucleotides agree with TRBD1. Trimming removed 8 bases from V and 6 bases from J; junction bases left unmatched: 10. The germline CDR1 and CDR2 sequences are MDHEN and SYDVKM. CDR3 length: 13 amino acids. The DNA for the CDR3 is TGTGCCAGCTACAGGGGTCGGTTGGGCGAGCAGTACTTC. Encoded protein: CASYRGRLGEQYF.

V and J are TRBV30 and TRBJ1-5; no clear D gene. Trimming pared 1 base from V and 3 bases from J, leaving 7 bases between. The germline V gene encodes CDR1 GTSNPN and CDR2 SVGIG (reference sequence). There are 13 residues in the CDR3. CDR3 loop: CAWSGQVNQPQHF. CDR3 nucleotides: TGTGCCTGGAGTGGTCAGGTCAATCAGCCCCAGCATTTT.

CDR3: CASKGRGRRDGELFF. The CDR3 DNA sequence: TGTGCCAGTAAAGGGCGGGGCAGGCGGGACGGGGAGCTGTTTTTT. The gene calls are TRBV19 and TRBJ2-2; D is perhaps TRBD2 (6 bases). Trimming removed 7 bases at V and 7 bases at J, with 19 bases between. The CDR3 contains 15 residues. Germline V gene data show CDR1 as LNHDA and CDR2 as SQIVND (reference sequence).

This clone has a handful of counts. The V gene is TRBV5-6, the J gene TRBJ2-7, with D hard to call. The length of the CDR3 is 14 residues. Germline assignment: CDR1 SGHDT and CDR2 YYEEEE. Trimming took off 0 bases at V and 1 base at J, with 8 bases between the two ends. The CDR3 sequence is CASSLDSDSYEQYF. The CDR3 DNA follows: TGTGCCAGCAGCTTGGACAGTGATTCCTACGAGCAGTACTTC.

The V call is TRBV2, the J call TRBJ2-2; 7 bases are shared with TRBD1. CDR1 is SNHLY and CDR2 is FYNNEI in the germline V gene. Losses at the gene ends were 6 bases for V and 5 bases for J; bases not matched to a gene: 9. This CDR3 is built from 15 residues. CDR3 bases: TGTGCCAGCAGAAACAGGGGTTCGGGGACCGGGGAGCTGTTTTTT. This codes for CASRNRGSGTGELFF.

The chain has TRBV5-8 and TRBJ2-3; 8 nucleotides align to TRBD2. V gave up 4 bases and J gave up 5 bases; unmatched junction bases: 15. This CDR3 has 17 residues. Germline CDR1 and CDR2: SGHTS and YDEGEE. The DNA of the CDR3 is TGTGCCAGCAGCCCCCCCTCGCCCGGGGGGGCTTTAGATACGCAGTATTTT. The encoded protein is CASSPPSPGGALDTQYF.

In nucleotides, the CDR3 is TGTGCCAGCAGCGCGGGACAGGGGGTGAACACTGAAGCTTTCTTT. Protein product: CASSAGQGVNTEAFF. V usage is TRBV9 and J usage is TRBJ1-1, with 11 nucleotides matching TRBD1. The germline gives CDR1 SGDLS, CDR2 YYNGEE. The CDR3 covers 15 residues. J was trimmed by 0 bases and V by 3 bases; bases with no gene match: 1.

The CDR3 protein is CASSLEAGFYEQYF. The DNA of the CDR3 is TGTGCCAGCAGCTTAGAAGCAGGATTCTACGAGCAGTACTTC. V gene TRBV7-3 combines with J gene TRBJ2-7; D is unresolved. The CDR3 sequence is 14 residues long. V gave up 2 bases and J gave up 3 bases, with 11 bases separating them. CDR1 is SGHTA, CDR2 FQGTGA, per germline.

The chain is built from TRBV10-3 and TRBJ1-2; D is possibly TRBD1 (6 bases). The V gene lost 4 bases and the J gene lost 6 bases, with 18 bases spanning the gap. The CDR3 is 15 residues long. Germline V gene data show CDR1 as ENHRY and CDR2 as SYGVKD. The CDR3 is CAISVGSRGGNGYTF. The CDR3 nucleotides read TGTGCCATCAGTGTAGGGTCCAGGGGAGGGAATGGCTACACCTTC.

This chain connects TRBV21-1 to TRBJ1-1. TRBV21-1 is given as a pseudogene. The length of the CDR3 is 16 residues. For the CDR3, the DNA is TGTGCCAGCAGCAAAGGCGAAGATCTGGCGGGCACTGAAGCTTTCTTT. It is translated as CASSKGEDLAGTEAFF.

The rearrangement uses TRBV4-1 and TRBJ1-6; 7 bases agree with TRBD1. V lost 1 base, J lost 10 bases, and 13 bases stayed unmatched. There are 17 residues in the CDR3. Germline CDR1 is MGHRA and CDR2 is YSYEKL. The CDR3 sequence: CASSQVVGQRTISPLHF. Here the CDR3 DNA reads TGCGCCAGCAGCCAAGTGGTGGGACAGCGTACGATCTCACCCCTCCACTTT.

The CDR3: CASSFEQDTEAFF. The DNA of the CDR3 is TGTGCCAGCAGCTTCGAGCAGGACACTGAAGCTTTCTTT. The chain is built from TRBV7-9 and TRBJ1-1; D call uncertain. Germline V gives CDR1 SEHNR, CDR2 FQNEAQ (reference sequence). The CDR3 extends over 13 amino acids. Between the trimmed V and J ends, which lost 3 bases and 3 bases, there was a span of 8 bases.

V is TRBV7-6 and J is TRBJ1-1, with a possible D match to TRBD1 (5 bases). V was pared by 3 bases and J by 5 bases, with 13 bases between. Germline assignment: CDR1 SGHVS and CDR2 FNYEAQ. The CDR3 runs 14 residues. CDR3 region: CASSLVVGGTEAFF. The CDR3, as DNA: TGTGCCAGCAGCTTGGTAGTCGGGGGAACTGAAGCTTTCTTT.

The rearrangement uses TRBV7-8 and TRBJ1-1, with a possible D match to TRBD1 (5 bases). Trimming pared 7 bases from V and 1 base from J, leaving 22 bases between. The CDR3 is 17 residues long. The germline gives CDR1 SGHVS, CDR2 FQNEAQ. CDR3 nucleotides: TGTGCCAGCATCGCAAGGGAGGGGACTTTTCCGAACACTGAAGCTTTCTTT. Residues: CASIAREGTFPNTEAFF.

The table lists this clone with a few counts. The chain has TRBV7-6 and TRBJ2-5; the match to TRBD2 covers 13 bases. Germline CDR1 and CDR2: SGHVS and FNYEAQ. The CDR3 is made up of 16 amino acids. The trim removed 5 bases at V and 2 bases at J, leaving 5 bases unmatched. Here the CDR3 DNA reads TGTGCCAGCAGCCCTAGACTAGCGGGGGGTCAAGAGACCCAGTACTTC. Translating it yields CASSPRLAGGQETQYF.

The V call is TRBV24-1, the J call TRBJ1-4; TRBD1 matches at 8 bases. Looked up from germline, CDR1 is KGHDR and CDR2 is SFDVKD. CDR3 length: 15 residues. J gave up 8 bases and V 2 bases, and 6 bases lay outside the gene matches. DNA for the CDR3: TGTGCCACCAGTGATTCCGGACAGGGTGGGGAAAAACTGTTTTTT. Its translation: CATSDSGQGGEKLFF.

V usage is TRBV6-2 or TRBV6-3 and J usage is TRBJ1-5, with D maybe TRBD1 (6 bases). The CDR3 has 16 amino acids. V dropped 4 bases and J dropped 1 base, with 14 bases sitting between them. Germline V gene data show CDR1 as MNHEY and CDR2 as SVGEGT. CDR3 sequence: CASSSPIQGSNQPQHF. The CDR3 nucleotides are TGTGCCAGCAGTTCACCCATCCAGGGGAGCAATCAGCCCCAGCATTTT.

The CDR3 DNA is TGTGCCAGCAGCAAAGTCCCTCGGGAGGGCGGCAATCAGCCCCAGCATTTT. Protein product: CASSKVPREGGNQPQHF. The chain links TRBV21-1 to TRBJ1-5. TRBV21-1 is a listed pseudogene. This CDR3 spans 17 amino acids.

V usage is TRBV9 and J usage is TRBJ2-1; D possibly corresponds to TRBD2 (5 bases). The V end was cut by 0 bases, the J end by 10 bases, with 17 bases between. In germline, CDR1 is SGDLS, CDR2 YYNGEE. The CDR3 has 15 residues. The CDR3, as DNA: TGTGCCAGCAGCGTAGGTATTGTCGGGGAGAGGGAGCAGTTCTTC. Protein: CASSVGIVGEREQFF.

The chain joins TRBV29-1 to TRBJ2-7, with D possibly TRBD2 on 6 matching bases. Germline V CDR1 and CDR2: SQVTM, ANQGSEA. The CDR3 loop spans 13 amino acids. Trimming shortened V by 1 base and J by 2 bases, and 9 bases separated the two germline ends. CDR3 nucleotides: TGCAGCGTTGAAGGACTAGGGCCCTACGAGCAGTACTTC. This sequence encodes CSVEGLGPYEQYF.

This chain joins TRBV5-6 and TRBJ1-1; 7 nucleotides match TRBD1. The V segment lost 1 base and the J segment 5 bases; nucleotides outside the gene matches: 5. This CDR3 has 14 amino acids. Germline V gives CDR1 SGHDT, CDR2 YYEEEE. CDR3 in DNA: TGTGCCAGCAGCTTGAGGGGGCTGAGTACTGAAGCTTTCTTT. Translated: CASSLRGLSTEAFF. Filled out from reference TRBV5-6 and TRBJ1-1, the complete variable domain reads DAGVTQSPTHLIKTRGQQVTLRCSPKSGHDTVSWYQQALGQGPQFIFQYYEEEERQRGNFPDRFSGHQFPNYSSELNVNALLLGDSALYLCASSLRGLSTEAFFGQGTRLTVV.

This rearrangement joins TRBV7-2 to TRBJ2-2, with 9 bases identical to TRBD2. The CDR3 has 17 residues. The germline gives CDR1 SGHTA, CDR2 FQGNSA. V lost 0 bases to trimming and J lost 6 bases; unmatched junction nucleotides: 8. This CDR3 is CASSLALGTSSSGELFF. For the CDR3, the DNA is TGTGCCAGCAGCTTAGCGCTAGGGACTAGCAGTTCCGGGGAGCTGTTTTTT.

This chain uses TRBV11-3 with TRBJ2-3, with D perhaps matching TRBD1 (7 bases). The CDR3 is 15 amino acids. CDR1 and CDR2 from the germline V gene are SGHNT and YENEEA. V gave up 4 bases and J gave up 1 base, with 12 bases separating them. The CDR3 DNA reads as TGTGCCAGCAGCTCCAGGGGGGCAGGCACAGATACGCAGTATTTT. This codes for CASSSRGAGTDTQYF.

V gene TRBV11-1 combines with J gene TRBJ2-7, with TRBD1 matching over 10 bases. CDR1 and CDR2 from the germline V gene are SGHAT and FQDESV (reference sequence). The trim removed 1 base at V and 4 bases at J, leaving 4 bases unmatched. The CDR3 length is 15 residues. The CDR3 is CASSLVGTGAYEQYF. CDR3 in DNA: TGTGCCAGCAGCTTAGTAGGGACAGGGGCTTACGAGCAGTACTTC.

This clone was counted between two and nine times. Different DNA sequences within this sample yield the same CDR3. The chain links TRBV30 to TRBJ2-1; 8 nucleotides agree with TRBD2. The CDR3 spans 17 residues. V shed 3 bases, J shed 0 bases, and the junction held 10 bases outside the gene matches. Germline values: CDR1 GTSNPN, CDR2 SVGIG (reference sequence). CDR3 in amino acids: CAWRRLAGGSSYNEQFF. CDR3 bases: TGTGCCTGGAGACGTCTGGCGGGGGGCAGCTCCTACAATGAGCAGTTCTTC.

The V call is TRBV27, the J call TRBJ1-2, with TRBD1 matching over 8 bases. Looked up from germline, CDR1 is MNHEY and CDR2 is SMNVEV (reference sequence). The V segment lost 6 bases and the J segment 4 bases; nucleotides outside the gene matches: 4. There are 13 residues in the CDR3. The CDR3 nucleotides are TGTGCCAGCAGACCTACAGGGGGCTATGGCTACACCTTC. Protein product: CASRPTGGYGYTF.

In its sample, this clone was seen once. The chain uses TRBV7-6 and TRBJ2-1, with TRBD2 identical over 12 bases. The ends lost 1 base at V and 7 bases at J; junction bases unmatched: 11. Germline assignment: CDR1 SGHVS and CDR2 FNYEAQ. CDR3 length equals 18 residues. Here the CDR3 reads CASSLVTGLAGGLNEQFF. For the CDR3, the DNA is TGTGCCAGCAGCTTAGTGACGGGTCTAGCGGGGGGGCTTAATGAGCAGTTCTTC. Looking up the rest from reference TRBV7-6 and TRBJ2-1 gives the full variable domain: GAGVSQSPRYKVTKRGQDVALRCDPISGHVSLYWYRQALGQGPEFLTYFNYEAQQDKSGLPNDRFSAERPEGSISTLTIQRTEQRDSAMYRCASSLVTGLAGGLNEQFFGPGTRLTVL.

The chain links TRBV7-3 to TRBJ2-3; TRBD2 matches at 11 bases. From germline, CDR1 is SGHTA and CDR2 FQGTGA. With V trimmed by 3 bases and J by 0 bases, 5 bases remained unmatched. This CDR3 contains 17 residues. CDR3 loop: CASSLTSGDPSTDTQYF. The CDR3 DNA is TGTGCCAGCAGCTTGACTAGCGGGGACCCTAGCACAGATACGCAGTATTTT.